This T cell receptor (beta chain) stems from a study of blood T cells in healthy people across ages. With a J-beta primer mix and a sample-barcoded 5' primer, a second PCR ran about 7 to 12 cycles. TCRdb fed the 5' RACE reads into MiXCR, producing one record per CDR3 protein. The data hold over 750,000 distinct CDR3 sequences, with roughly 25% observed a single time. This clonotype was counted only a few times. Germline CDR1 MDHEN, CDR2 SYDVKM. This CDR3 is built from 17 residues. The V and J ends lost 6 bases and 9 bases, in that order; junction bases with no gene match: 15. This sample also belongs to another study, concerning T cells of mothers and their children.

Sequenced sample: blood. This receptor was identified in a boy younger than 18 in good health. The chain recombines TRBV28 with TRBJ2-1, with TRBD2 identical over 12 bases. The CDR3 DNA reads TGTGCCAGCAGGCTTCCAATCTCTAGCGGGAGGGCCCCTGAGCAGTTCTTC. Its translation is CASRLPISSGRAPEQFF.